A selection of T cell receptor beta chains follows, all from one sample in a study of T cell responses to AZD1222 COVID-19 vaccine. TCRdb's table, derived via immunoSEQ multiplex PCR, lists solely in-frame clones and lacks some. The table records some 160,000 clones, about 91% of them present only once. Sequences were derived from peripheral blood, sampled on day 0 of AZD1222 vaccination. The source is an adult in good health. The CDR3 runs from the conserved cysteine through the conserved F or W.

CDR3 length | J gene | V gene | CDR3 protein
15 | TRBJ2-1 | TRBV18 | CASSPFLGGNNEQFF
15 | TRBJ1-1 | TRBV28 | CASIPQVGVNTEAFF
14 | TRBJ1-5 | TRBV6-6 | CASSFSANNQPQHF
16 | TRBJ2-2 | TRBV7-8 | CASSRRGREVSGELFF
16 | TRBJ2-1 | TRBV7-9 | CASSSPGREIYGEQFF
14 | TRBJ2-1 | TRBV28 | CASKEGTVYNEQFF
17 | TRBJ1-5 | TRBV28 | CASSLRPRGNSNQPQHF
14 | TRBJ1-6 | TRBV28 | CASSGGGGYSPLHF
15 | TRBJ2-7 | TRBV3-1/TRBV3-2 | CASSRAQGVGGEQYF
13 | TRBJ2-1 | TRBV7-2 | CASSWDRYNEQFF
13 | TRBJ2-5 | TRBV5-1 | CASKRTGTETQYF
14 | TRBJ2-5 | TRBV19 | CASSRRAGSETQYF
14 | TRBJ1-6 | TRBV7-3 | CASSLLSRNSPLHF
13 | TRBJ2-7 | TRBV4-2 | CASRTAGGGEQYF
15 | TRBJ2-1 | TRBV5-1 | CASRLTGTSYNEQFF
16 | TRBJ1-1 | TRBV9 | CASSPPSRGGSTEAFF
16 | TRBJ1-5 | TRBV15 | CATSRGRGLSNQPQHF
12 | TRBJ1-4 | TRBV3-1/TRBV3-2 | CASSQVNEKLFF
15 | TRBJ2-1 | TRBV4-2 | CASSPQGREGTEQFF
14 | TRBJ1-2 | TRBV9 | CASSVGPRSYGYTF
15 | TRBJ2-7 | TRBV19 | CASSIVGTSSYEQYF
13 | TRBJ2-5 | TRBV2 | CASGRVLQETQYF
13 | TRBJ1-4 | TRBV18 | CASSASERGKLFF
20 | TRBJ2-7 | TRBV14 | CASSPITLWGSGRGRYEQYF
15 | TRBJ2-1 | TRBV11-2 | CASSLLAGGNNEQFF
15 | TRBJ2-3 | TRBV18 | CASSPLAASTDTQYF
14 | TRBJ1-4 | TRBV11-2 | CASSPGARDEKLFF
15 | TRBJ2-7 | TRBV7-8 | CASSFGTGQSYEQYF
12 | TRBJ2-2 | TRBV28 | CAIGASTGELFF
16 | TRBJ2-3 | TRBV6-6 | CASSRKRSTSTDTQYF
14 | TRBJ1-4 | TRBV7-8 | CASSLLEANEKLFF
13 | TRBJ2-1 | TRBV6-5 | CASMRAPYNEQFF
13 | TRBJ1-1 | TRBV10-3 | CAILGTTNTEAFF
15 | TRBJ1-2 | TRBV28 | CASSIWRGGDYGYTF
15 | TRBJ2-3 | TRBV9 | CASSSRLADTDTQYF
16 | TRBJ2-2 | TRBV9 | CASSPRGLAGTGELFF
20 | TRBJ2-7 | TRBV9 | CASSPQELAGGPSALYEQYF
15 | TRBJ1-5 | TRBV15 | CATSRGQGSNQPQHF
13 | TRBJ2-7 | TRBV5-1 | CASSLGLVREQYF
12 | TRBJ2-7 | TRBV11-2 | CASSLDSYEQYF
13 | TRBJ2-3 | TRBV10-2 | CASHLAGTDTQYF
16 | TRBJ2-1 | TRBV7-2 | CASSSTSGRSYNEQFF
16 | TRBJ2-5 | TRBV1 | CTSSQDAAGAQETQYF
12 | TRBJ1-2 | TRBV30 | CAWSGRNYGYTF
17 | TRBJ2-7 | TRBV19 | CASSIDQVSGRVYEQYF
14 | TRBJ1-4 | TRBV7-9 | CASSPDRGNEKLFF
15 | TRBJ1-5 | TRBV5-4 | CASSLDSGGDQPQHF
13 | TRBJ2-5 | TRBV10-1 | CASSGQAGETQYF